Presented here are 20 T cell receptor beta chains from one specimen sequenced in a study of cytomegalovirus exposure and HLA in healthy donors. Vbeta (60) and Jbeta (13) primers were used in the PCR. Some clones are missing from TCRdb's copy, which holds only in-frame ones; the method was immunoSEQ multiplex PCR. The sample yields about 91,000 clones, about two thirds seen once. The sample was PBMCs. The receptors shown here come from a human donor in good health.

The chain has TRBV19 and TRBJ1-5; 7 bases agree with TRBD1. CDR3 length: 17 residues. The ends lost 3 bases at V and 0 bases at J; junction bases unmatched: 8. From germline, CDR1 is LNHDA and CDR2 SQIVND (reference sequence). The CDR3 loop reads CASSIAGTEHSNQPQHF. In nucleotides, the CDR3 is TGTGCCAGTAGTATTGCCGGGACAGAACATAGCAATCAGCCCCAGCATTTT.

This chain connects TRBV30 to TRBJ2-7; D is uncertain. Trimming took off 0 bases at V and 6 bases at J, with 12 bases between the two ends. Germline lookup yields CDR1 GTSNPN and CDR2 SVGIG (reference sequence). This CDR3 region has 13 residues. Here the CDR3 reads CAWSVIHSGEQYF. CDR3 DNA sequence: TGTGCCTGGAGTGTAATCCACTCGGGCGAGCAGTACTTC.

The CDR3: CASSTRRDTVVQETQYF. The CDR3 DNA reads as TGTGCCAGCAGCACGCGCCGGGACACCGTAGTCCAAGAGACCCAGTACTTC. The rearrangement joins TRBV7-8 to TRBJ2-5, with D perhaps TRBD1 (6 bases). With 5 bases removed from V and 1 base from J, the gap between germline ends came to 20 bases. The length of the CDR3 is 17 residues. Germline CDR1 and CDR2: SGHVS and FQNEAQ.

This sequence joins TRBV10-3 and TRBJ1-5; D gene uncertain. CDR3 length: 14 residues. Germline CDR1 ENHRY, CDR2 SYGVKD. Trimming pared 3 bases from V and 2 bases from J, leaving 8 bases between. CDR3 bases: TGTGCCATCAGTGAAATGGCAGGCAATCAGCCCCAGCATTTT. This encodes CAISEMAGNQPQHF.

The chain links TRBV5-1 to TRBJ2-1; tentatively, D is TRBD1 (6 bases). CDR1 is SGHRS, CDR2 YFSETQ, per germline. This CDR3 region has 12 residues. The V end was cut by 4 bases, the J end by 7 bases, with 9 bases between. CDR3 sequence: CASSLQGNEQFF. The CDR3 DNA is TGCGCCAGCAGCCTACAGGGTAATGAGCAGTTCTTC.

The V call is TRBV5-4, the J call TRBJ2-5; 10 bases agree with TRBD2. Losses at the gene ends were 3 bases for V and 2 bases for J; bases not matched to a gene: 7. Germline CDR1 reads SGHNT; CDR2 reads YYREEE (reference sequence). The CDR3 consists of 16 residues. CDR3 region: CASSWGTSGEQETQYF. The CDR3 region has the DNA TGTGCCAGCAGCTGGGGAACTAGCGGGGAGCAAGAGACCCAGTACTTC.

In regard to this clone: One end of the junction varies from germline; a read error may be responsible. The chain combines TRBV7-9 with TRBJ2-3, with 8 bases aligning to TRBD1. The CDR3 runs 17 residues. CDR1 and CDR2 from the germline V gene are SEHNR and FQNEAQ (reference sequence). The CDR3 spells CASSHPDRDRSRDTQYF. The CDR3 bases are TGTGCCAGCAGCCACCCAGACCGGGACAGGAGCAGAGATACGCAGTATTTT.

The V call is TRBV4-1, the J call TRBJ2-5; 8 nucleotides line up with TRBD2. The CDR3 is 18 residues long. CDR1 is MGHRA and CDR2 is YSYEKL in the germline V gene. V dropped 3 bases and J dropped 4; count of bases not matched to a gene: 16. Here the CDR3 DNA reads TGCGCCAGCAGCCATCGCTCCGGAGGGCCGAGCGGGGGAGAGACCCAGTACTTC. Its protein is CASSHRSGGPSGGETQYF.

The chain employs TRBV29-1 and TRBJ1-5; D perhaps matches TRBD1 (5 bases). Trimming cost V 6 bases and J 5 bases, with 14 bases left between them. The CDR3 spans 13 residues. Germline lookup yields CDR1 SQVTM and CDR2 ANQGSEA. As DNA, the CDR3 is TGCAGCGTCCAGGGACGGGGGGATCAGCCCCAGCATTTT. Its protein is CSVQGRGDQPQHF.

The chain recombines TRBV5-5 with TRBJ1-2, with TRBD1 identical over 9 bases. The germline V gene has CDR1 SGHKS and CDR2 YYEKEE (reference sequence). Trimming took 2 bases from V and 6 from J; bases not matched to a gene: 11. The CDR3 has 16 amino acids. The DNA of the CDR3 is TGTGCCAGCAGCTTAGTACCGGGACAGGGATTCGATGGCTACACCTTC. It specifies CASSLVPGQGFDGYTF.

The chain uses TRBV29-1 and TRBJ2-7, with 8 bases aligning to TRBD1. V gave up 7 bases and J gave up 5 bases; unmatched junction bases: 4. The CDR3 covers 11 residues. Germline CDR1 is SQVTM and CDR2 is ANQGSEA. The CDR3: CSAGQGHEQYF. DNA of the CDR3: TGCAGCGCAGGACAGGGACACGAGCAGTACTTC.

The sample holds a few counts of this clone. The J gene is TRBJ2-1, the V gene TRBV7-9; 12 nucleotides line up with TRBD2. This CDR3 has 16 amino acids. The junction had 9 bases not matched to a gene; V was cut back by 4 bases and J by 8 bases. Germline assignment: CDR1 SEHNR and CDR2 FQNEAQ (reference sequence). CDR3 nucleotide sequence: TGTGCCAGCAGCTCCCTAGCGGGGGGGCTTTCGGATGAGCAGTTCTTC. Its translation: CASSSLAGGLSDEQFF. Filled out from reference TRBV7-9 and TRBJ2-1, the complete variable domain reads DTGVSQNPRHKITKRGQNVTFRCDPISEHNRLYWYRQTLGQGPEFLTYFQNEAQLEKSRLLSDRFSAERPKGSFSTLEIQRTEQGDSAMYLCASSSLAGGLSDEQFFGPGTRLTVL.

V usage is TRBV28 and J usage is TRBJ2-7; D unresolved. This CDR3 is built from 11 residues. Germline V gives CDR1 MDHEN, CDR2 SYDVKM. V was cut by 2 bases and J by 3 bases, with 2 bases left in between. CDR3 region: CASSLLYEQYF. DNA for the CDR3: TGTGCCAGCAGTTTACTCTACGAGCAGTACTTC.

This clone was counted between two and nine times. The chain has TRBV6-5 and TRBJ2-2; TRBD2 is a possible D gene (6 bases). Germline values: CDR1 MNHEY, CDR2 SVGAGI. The CDR3 runs to 13 residues. V was shortened by 7 bases and J by 6 bases, with 12 bases between the two germline ends. The CDR3 sequence is CASMGTSPGELFF. DNA for the CDR3: TGTGCCAGCATGGGAACTAGCCCCGGGGAGCTGTTTTTT.

Concerning this clone itself: The junction shows a germline mismatch at one end, possibly a read error. Other DNA sequences in the same sample also yield this CDR3. The rearrangement joins TRBV2 to TRBJ1-6, with 10 bases matching TRBD1. The CDR3 consists of 15 residues. CDR1 is SNHLY and CDR2 is FYNNEI in the germline V gene. This CDR3 reads CASRATGGENSPLHF. The CDR3 DNA is TGTGCCAGCAGGGCGACAGGGGGCGAAAATTCCCCCCTCCACTTT. Supplemented by reference TRBV2 and TRBJ1-6, the full variable domain reads EPEVTQTPSHQVTQMGQEVILRCVPISNHLYFYWYRQILGQKVEFLVSFYNNEISEKSEIFDDQFSVERPDGSNFTLKIRSTKLEDSAMYFCASRATGGENSPLHFGNGTRLTVT.

This chain joins TRBV7-8 and TRBJ1-2; TRBD1 matches at 8 bases. The germline V gene has CDR1 SGHVS and CDR2 FQNEAQ. The CDR3 sequence is 16 residues long. V dropped 1 base and J dropped 6; count of bases not matched to a gene: 10. Here the CDR3 reads CASSLVRTGLVNGYTF. CDR3 in DNA: TGTGCCAGCAGCTTAGTACGGACAGGGTTAGTGAATGGCTACACCTTC.

V is TRBV7-8 and J is TRBJ2-5; 9 bases match TRBD1. The germline V gene has CDR1 SGHVS and CDR2 FQNEAQ. Germline trimming cut 5 bases from V and 2 bases from J; bases unmatched to any gene: 6. The CDR3 spans 15 residues. The CDR3 DNA is TGTGCCAGCAGCCCGCTGGACAGGGGACAAGAGACCCAGTACTTC. Translation: CASSPLDRGQETQYF.

This rearrangement joins TRBV4-3 to TRBJ2-3, with TRBD2 matching 12 bases. The V and J ends lost 5 bases and 0 bases, in that order; junction bases with no gene match: 0. The V gene's germline CDR1 is LGHNA and CDR2 YSLEER. The CDR3 runs 15 residues. CDR3 in amino acids: CASSGLAGSTDTQYF. In nucleotides, the CDR3 is TGCGCCAGCAGCGGACTAGCGGGGAGCACAGATACGCAGTATTTT.

The chain combines TRBV19 with TRBJ1-6; 9 bases line up with TRBD1. From germline, CDR1 is LNHDA and CDR2 SQIVND (reference sequence). Trimming cost V 4 bases and J 7 bases; bases outside gene matches: 2. This CDR3 region has 14 residues. CDR3 nucleotide sequence: TGTGCCAGTAGTAGGGGGACAGGGAATTCACCCCTCCACTTT. This gives the protein CASSRGTGNSPLHF. Full variable domain (missing parts from reference TRBV19 and TRBJ1-6): DGGITQSPKYLFRKEGQNVTLSCEQNLNHDAMYWYRQDPGQGLRLIYYSQIVNDFQKGDIAEGYSVSREKKESFPLTVTSAQKNPTAFYLCASSRGTGNSPLHFGNGTRLTVT.

The chain joins TRBV7-9 to TRBJ2-1; D not resolved. From germline, CDR1 is SEHNR and CDR2 FQNEAQ (reference sequence). This CDR3 has 15 residues. V shed 5 bases and J shed 3 bases, with 14 bases lying between them. The CDR3 region has the DNA TGTGCCAGCAGCGTTAAGCCGTCCCACTACAATGAGCAGTTCTTC. It encodes CASSVKPSHYNEQFF.